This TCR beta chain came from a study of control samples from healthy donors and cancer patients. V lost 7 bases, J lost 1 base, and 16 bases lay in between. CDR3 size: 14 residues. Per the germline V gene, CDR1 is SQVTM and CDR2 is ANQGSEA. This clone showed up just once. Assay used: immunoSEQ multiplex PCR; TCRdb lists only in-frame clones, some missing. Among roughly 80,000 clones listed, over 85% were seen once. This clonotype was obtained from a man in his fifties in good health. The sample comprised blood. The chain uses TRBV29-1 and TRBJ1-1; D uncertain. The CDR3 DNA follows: TGCAGCGCCCGAGAGAGGGCTGCGAACACTGAAGCTTTCTTT. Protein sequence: CSARERAANTEAFF.